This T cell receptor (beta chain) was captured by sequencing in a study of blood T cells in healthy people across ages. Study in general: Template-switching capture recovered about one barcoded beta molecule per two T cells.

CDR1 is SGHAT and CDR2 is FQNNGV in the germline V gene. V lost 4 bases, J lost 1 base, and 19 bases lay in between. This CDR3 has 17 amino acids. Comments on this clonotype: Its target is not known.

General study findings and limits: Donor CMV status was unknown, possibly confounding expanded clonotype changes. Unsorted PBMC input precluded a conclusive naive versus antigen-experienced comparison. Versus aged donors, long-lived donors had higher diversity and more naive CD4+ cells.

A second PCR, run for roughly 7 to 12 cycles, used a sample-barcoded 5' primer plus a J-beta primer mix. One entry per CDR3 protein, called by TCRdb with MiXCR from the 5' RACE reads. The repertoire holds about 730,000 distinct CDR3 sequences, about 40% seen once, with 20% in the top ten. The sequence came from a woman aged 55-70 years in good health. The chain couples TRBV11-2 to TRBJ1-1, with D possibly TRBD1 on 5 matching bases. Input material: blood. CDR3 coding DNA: TGTGCCAGCAGCTCTAGGGTAAATAAGGGGCAGAACACTGAAGCTTTCTTT. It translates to CASSSRVNKGQNTEAFF.